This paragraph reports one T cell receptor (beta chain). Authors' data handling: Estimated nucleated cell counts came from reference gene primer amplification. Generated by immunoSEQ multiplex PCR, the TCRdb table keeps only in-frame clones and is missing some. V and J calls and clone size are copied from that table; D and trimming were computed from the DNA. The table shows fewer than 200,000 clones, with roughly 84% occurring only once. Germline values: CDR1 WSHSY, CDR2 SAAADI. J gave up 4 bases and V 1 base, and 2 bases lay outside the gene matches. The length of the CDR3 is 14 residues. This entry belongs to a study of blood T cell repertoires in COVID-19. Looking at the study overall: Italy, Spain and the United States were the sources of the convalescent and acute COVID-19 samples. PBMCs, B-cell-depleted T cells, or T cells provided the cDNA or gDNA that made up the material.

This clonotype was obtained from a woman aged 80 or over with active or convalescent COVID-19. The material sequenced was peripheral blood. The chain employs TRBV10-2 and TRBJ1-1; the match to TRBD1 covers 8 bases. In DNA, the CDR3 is TGCGCCAGCAGTGAGTTTACAGGGGGCACTGAAGCTTTCTTT. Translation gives CASSEFTGGTEAFF.